This T cell receptor beta chain is drawn from a study of blood T cell repertoires in COVID-19. Study context: Samples taken during acute and convalescent COVID-19 were collected in the United States, Italy and Spain. The cDNA or gDNA used as material had been derived from T cells, B-cell-depleted T cells, or PBMCs.

V lost 2 bases to trimming and J lost 1 base, with 8 bases between them. CDR1 ENHRY and CDR2 SYGVKD come from the germline V gene. The CDR3 length is 14 residues. Authors' data handling: It was from reference gene primer amplification that nucleated cell counts were estimated. Sequencing was performed with immunoSEQ multiplex PCR; in TCRdb, only in-frame clones are kept and a portion is missing. V and J calls and clone size are those listed in that table; D and trimming were worked out from the DNA. Here the sample spans 86,000 or so clones, 91% being singletons. Source material: peripheral blood. The V and J genes are TRBV10-3 and TRBJ1-1; weak D call: TRBD1 (5 bases). The receptor was isolated from a woman aged 50 to 60 in a cohort sampled during active COVID-19. For the CDR3, the DNA is TGTGCCATCAGTGAGACAGGACAGAACACTGAAGCTTTCTTT. Amino acids: CAISETGQNTEAFF.